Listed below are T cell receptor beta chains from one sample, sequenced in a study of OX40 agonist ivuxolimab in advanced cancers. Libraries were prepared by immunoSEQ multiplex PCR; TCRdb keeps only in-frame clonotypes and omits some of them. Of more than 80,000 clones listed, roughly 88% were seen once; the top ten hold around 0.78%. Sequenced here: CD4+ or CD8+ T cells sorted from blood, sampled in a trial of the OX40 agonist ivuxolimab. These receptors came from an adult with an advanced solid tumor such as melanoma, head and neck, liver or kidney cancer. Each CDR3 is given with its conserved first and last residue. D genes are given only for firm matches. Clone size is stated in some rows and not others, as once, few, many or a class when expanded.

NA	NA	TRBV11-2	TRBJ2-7	TGTGCCAGCAGCACCGGACGGGACTACGAGCAGTACTTC	CASSTGRDYEQYF
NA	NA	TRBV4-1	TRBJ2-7	TGCGCCAGCAGCCAAGTGAGGGGGAGCGAGCAGTACTTC	CASSQVRGSEQYF
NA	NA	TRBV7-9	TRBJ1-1	TGTGCCAGCAGCTTAGCTAATTCTGGGGAAACTGAAGCTTTCTTT	CASSLANSGETEAFF
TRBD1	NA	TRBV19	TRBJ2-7	TGTGCCATTTCCAGGGGGCGAGGCTACGAGCAGTACTTC	CAISRGRGYEQYF
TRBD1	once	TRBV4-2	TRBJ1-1	TGTGCCAGCAGCCAATCATCCCAGGGGGACACTGAAGCTTTCTTT	CASSQSSQGDTEAFF
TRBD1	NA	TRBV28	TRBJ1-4	TGTGCCAGCAGTCAGACAGGGTTCGACGAAAAACTGTTTTTT	CASSQTGFDEKLFF
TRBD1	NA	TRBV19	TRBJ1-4	TGTGCCAGCAAATCAGGGGGCATGGGGGAAAAACTGTTTTTT	CASKSGGMGEKLFF
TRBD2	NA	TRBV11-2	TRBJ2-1	TGTGCCAGCAGCTTGAGCGGGAGTACCAATGAGCAGTTCTTC	CASSLSGSTNEQFF
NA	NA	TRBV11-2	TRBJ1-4	TGTGCCAGCAGCTTAAACGGACAGCCTAGTGAAAAACTGTTTTTT	CASSLNGQPSEKLFF
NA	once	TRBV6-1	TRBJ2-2	TGTGCCAGCAGCGTCCCCCGTGGGTTGCCCGGGGAGCTGTTTTTT	CASSVPRGLPGELFF
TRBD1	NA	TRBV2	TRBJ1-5	TGTGCCAGCAGTAGGGGACAGGGCGGCAATCAGCCCCAGCATTTT	CASSRGQGGNQPQHF
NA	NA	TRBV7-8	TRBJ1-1	TGTGCCAGCAGCTTAGCGCTTACGAGGGATGAAGCTTTCTTT	CASSLALTRDEAFF
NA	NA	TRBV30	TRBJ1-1	TGTGCCTGGAGTGCACTGGGGAACACTGAAGCTTTCTTT	CAWSALGNTEAFF
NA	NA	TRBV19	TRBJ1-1	TGTGCCAGTAGCAGGGCCACTGAAGCTTTCTTT	CASSRATEAFF
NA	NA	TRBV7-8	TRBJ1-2	TGTGCCAGCAGCCCCGGGGGTAGCTATGGCTACACCTTC	CASSPGGSYGYTF
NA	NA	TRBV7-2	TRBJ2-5	TGTGCCAGCAGCTTTACAGGGAAGGGAGAGACCCAGTACTTC	CASSFTGKGETQYF
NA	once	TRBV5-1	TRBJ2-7	TGCGCCAGCAGCTTGGATGGGGGTTCCTTCTACGAGCAGTACTTC	CASSLDGGSFYEQYF
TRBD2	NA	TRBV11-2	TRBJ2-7	TGTGCCAGCAGCCGGGGGGGTCGCGGGGAGTACTTC	CASSRGGRGEYF
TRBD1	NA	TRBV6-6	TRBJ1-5	TGTGCCTCCGGACCACAGGGGGGAAATCAGCCCCAGCATTTT	CASGPQGGNQPQHF
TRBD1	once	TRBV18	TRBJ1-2	TGTGCCAGCTCACCTGGGACAGGGGGCGAAGGCTACACCTTC	CASSPGTGGEGYTF
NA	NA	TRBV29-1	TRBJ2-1	TGCAGCGTTGAAATCTCCGGGACCGATGAGCAGTTCTTC	CSVEISGTDEQFF
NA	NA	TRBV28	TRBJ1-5	TGTGCCAGCGTCCGGGGGGCAGGTCAGCCCCAGCATTTT	CASVRGAGQPQHF
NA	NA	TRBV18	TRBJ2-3	TGTGCCAGCTCACCACCGTCCACAGATACGCAGTATTTT	CASSPPSTDTQYF
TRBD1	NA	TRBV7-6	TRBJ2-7	TGTGCCAGCAGCTTCGGACAGGGTCTATCCCACGAGCAGTACTTC	CASSFGQGLSHEQYF
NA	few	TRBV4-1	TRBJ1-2	TGCGCCAGCAGCCAAGATAGGACGGTAGTCTATGGCTACACCTTC	CASSQDRTVVYGYTF
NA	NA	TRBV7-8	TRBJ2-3	TGTGCCAGCAGCCCTTACATCACAGACCCCCCCAGGCCCCGCACAGATACGCAGTATTTT	CASSPYITDPPRPRTDTQYF
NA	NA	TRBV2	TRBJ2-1	TGTGCCATCAGTCCCACGGACTCCTACAATGAGCAGTTCTTC	CAISPTDSYNEQFF
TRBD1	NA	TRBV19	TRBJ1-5	TGTGCCAGTAGTATTCTCTCGGGACAGGGAAATCAGCCCCAGCATTTT	CASSILSGQGNQPQHF
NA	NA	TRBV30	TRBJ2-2	TGTGCCTGGAGTCGGGGCCCCCGGAGGACCGGGGAGCTGTTTTTT	CAWSRGPRRTGELFF
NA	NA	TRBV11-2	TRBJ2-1	TGTGCCAGCAGCTTATCCTGGAGCTCCTACAATGAGCAGTTCTTC	CASSLSWSSYNEQFF
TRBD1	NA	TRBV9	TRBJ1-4	TGTGCCAGCAGCGGCCGGGACAGGGGGCCCAGAGGCGAAAAACTGTTTTTT	CASSGRDRGPRGEKLFF
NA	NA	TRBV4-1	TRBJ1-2	TGCGCCAGCAGCCAAGACAGGCTTGGTGGCTACACCTTC	CASSQDRLGGYTF
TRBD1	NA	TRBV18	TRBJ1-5	TGTGCCAGCTCACTAGGGACAGGGGGCAATCAGCCCCAGCATTTT	CASSLGTGGNQPQHF
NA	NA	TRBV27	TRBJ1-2	TGTGCCAGCAGTTTATCCCCAGGGCACCTATATGGCTACACCTTC	CASSLSPGHLYGYTF
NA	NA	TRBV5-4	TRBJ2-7	TGTGCCAGCAGCTTGGCTTTGGGGGCCTCCTACGAGCAGTACTTC	CASSLALGASYEQYF
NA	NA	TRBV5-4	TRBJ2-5	TGTGCCAGCAGCTTGGTAATGGGGGAGACCCAGTACTTC	CASSLVMGETQYF
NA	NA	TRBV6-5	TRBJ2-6	TGTGCCAGTTCCAGGTTGTCTGGGGCCAACGTCCTGACTTTC	CASSRLSGANVLTF
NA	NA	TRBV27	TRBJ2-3	TGTGCCAGCAGTCCTCGGGGCACTTGGTCTAGCACAGATACGCAGTATTTT	CASSPRGTWSSTDTQYF
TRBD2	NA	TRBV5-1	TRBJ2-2	TGCGCCAGCTCCGGTCAAGTTGGACTAGCGGGCACCGGGGAGCTGTTTTTT	CASSGQVGLAGTGELFF
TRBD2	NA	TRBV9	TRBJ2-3	TGTGCCAGCAGCGTAACGACTAGCGGGGGGCTCCCTAGCACAGATACGCAGTATTTT	CASSVTTSGGLPSTDTQYF
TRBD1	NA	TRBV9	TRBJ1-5	TGTGCCAGCAGCGCGGGACAGGGGTATCAGCCCCAGCATTTT	CASSAGQGYQPQHF
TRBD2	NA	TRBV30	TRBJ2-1	TGTGCCTGGAGTGACGCTAGCGGGGGTGGCAATGAGCAGTTCTTC	CAWSDASGGGNEQFF
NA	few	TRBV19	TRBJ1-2	TGTGCCAGTAGTATTGCGGGGGTTGGCGATGGCTACACCTTC	CASSIAGVGDGYTF
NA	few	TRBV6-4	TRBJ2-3	TGTGCCAGCAGTGGGGGGGCAGATACGCAGTATTTT	CASSGGADTQYF
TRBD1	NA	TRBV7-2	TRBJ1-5	TGTGCCAGCAGCTTAGGGGGACAGGGTTGGGGTCAGCCCCAGCATTTT	CASSLGGQGWGQPQHF
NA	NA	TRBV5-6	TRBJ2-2	TGTGCCAGCAGCTTAAGGGCCTACAGTACCGGGGAGCTGTTTTTT	CASSLRAYSTGELFF
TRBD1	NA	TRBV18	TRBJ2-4	TGTGCCAGCTCACCTCGGACAGGGGAAAACATTCAGTACTTC	CASSPRTGENIQYF
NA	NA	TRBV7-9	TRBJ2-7	TGTGCCAGCAGCTTCCAGACAGGACAATACGAGCAGTACTTC	CASSFQTGQYEQYF
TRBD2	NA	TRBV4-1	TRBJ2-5	TGCGCCAGCAGCCAAGATCACCAGGCTAGCGGAGACCAAGAGACCCAGTACTTC	CASSQDHQASGDQETQYF
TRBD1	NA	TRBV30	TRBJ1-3	TGTGCCTGGAGTGTAAAGGACAGGGCGGCTGGAAACACCATATATTTT	CAWSVKDRAAGNTIYF
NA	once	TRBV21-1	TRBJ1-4	TGTGCCAGCAGCCATGGACCCCTGGCGGATGAAAAACTGTTTTTT	CASSHGPLADEKLFF
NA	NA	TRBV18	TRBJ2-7	TGTGCCAGCTCACTTCAGGAGGGGTCCTACGAGCAGTACTTC	CASSLQEGSYEQYF
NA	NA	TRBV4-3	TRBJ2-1	TGCGCCAGCAGCCATGTCCGCGGCGGGTACAATGAGCAGTTCTTC	CASSHVRGGYNEQFF
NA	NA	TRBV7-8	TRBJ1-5	TGTGCCAGCAGCTTAGAATTAGGCGGGGAGCACCAGCCCCAGCATTTT	CASSLELGGEHQPQHF
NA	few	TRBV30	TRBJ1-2	TGTGCCTGGAGTCATTCGACAGGTGATGGCTACACCTTC	CAWSHSTGDGYTF
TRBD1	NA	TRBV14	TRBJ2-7	TGTGCCAGCAGCCAGACAGGGGGAAGGACCTACGAGCAGTACTTC	CASSQTGGRTYEQYF
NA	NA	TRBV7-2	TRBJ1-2	TGTGCCAGCAGCTTAGAAGGCCGCGCAGGGTACTATGGCTACACCTTC	CASSLEGRAGYYGYTF
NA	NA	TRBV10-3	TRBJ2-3	TGTGCCACCACGGGGAGTAGCCTCACAGATACGCAGTATTTT	CATTGSSLTDTQYF